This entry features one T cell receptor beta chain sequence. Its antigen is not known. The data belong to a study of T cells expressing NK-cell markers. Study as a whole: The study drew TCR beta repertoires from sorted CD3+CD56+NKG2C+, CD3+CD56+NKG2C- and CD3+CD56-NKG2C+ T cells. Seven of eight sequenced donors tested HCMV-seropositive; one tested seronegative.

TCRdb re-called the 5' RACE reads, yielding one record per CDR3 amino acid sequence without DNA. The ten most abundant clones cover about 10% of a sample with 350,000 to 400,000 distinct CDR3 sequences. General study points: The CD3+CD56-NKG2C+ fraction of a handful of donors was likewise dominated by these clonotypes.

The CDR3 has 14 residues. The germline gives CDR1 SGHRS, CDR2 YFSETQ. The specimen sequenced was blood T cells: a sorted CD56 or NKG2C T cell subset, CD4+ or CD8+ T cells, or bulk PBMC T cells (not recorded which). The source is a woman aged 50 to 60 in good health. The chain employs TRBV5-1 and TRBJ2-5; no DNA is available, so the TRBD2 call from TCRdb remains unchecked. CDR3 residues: CASSLEGRQETQYF. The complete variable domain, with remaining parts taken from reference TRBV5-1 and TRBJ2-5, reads KAGVTQTPRYLIKTRGQQVTLSCSPISGHRSVSWYQQTPGQGLQFLFEYFSETQRNKGNFPGRFSGRQFSNSRSEMNVSTLELGDSALYLCASSLEGRQETQYFGPGTRLLVL.